One and the same sample provided the 15 T cell receptor beta chains below, sequenced in a study of T-cell reconstitution after alpha-beta-depleted transplantation in children. For TCRbeta, the library was prepared with unique molecular identifiers. TCRdb itself ran the PCR reads through MiXCR, one entry per CDR3 protein. This sample has approximately 400,000 distinct CDR3 sequences; roughly 11% occur once, and the top ten carry roughly 5%. Sequences were derived from PBMCs from the stem cell graft donor, sampled from the stem cell graft. All receptors derive from a human donor who donated a stem cell graft to a child with acute myeloid leukemia.

This clonotype appeared a few times. V is TRBV9 and J is TRBJ1-2; 9 bases are shared with TRBD1. With 3 bases clipped from V and 4 bases from J, the junction kept 10 bases outside the gene matches. The CDR3 length is 16 residues. CDR1 is SGDLS and CDR2 is YYNGEE in the germline V gene. This CDR3 reads CASSAIRQGEGYGYTF. The CDR3 nucleotides read TGTGCCAGCAGCGCCATACGACAGGGGGAGGGCTATGGCTACACCTTC.

The chain is built from TRBV10-3 and TRBJ1-4; D not resolved. V was shortened by 3 bases and J by 8 bases, with 13 bases between the two germline ends. The CDR3 spans 14 residues. CDR1 and CDR2 from the germline V gene are ENHRY and SYGVKD. The CDR3 DNA reads TGTGCCATCAGTGAATCTGTCCGTGGAGAAAAACTGTTTTTT. Translation gives CAISESVRGEKLFF.

This clonotype was seen only a few times. The CDR3 loop reads CASGLPGGLFVPGETQYF. The CDR3 DNA follows: TGTGCTAGTGGCCTCCCCGGCGGCCTCTTCGTACCGGGGGAGACCCAGTACTTC. This rearrangement joins TRBV12-5 to TRBJ2-5; D is perhaps TRBD2 (5 bases). This CDR3 contains 18 residues. CDR1 is LGHNT, CDR2 FRNRAP, per germline. Deletions cut 6 bases from V and 5 bases from J, with 28 bases between.

The rearrangement joins TRBV19 to TRBJ2-5, with a possible D match to TRBD1 (6 bases). Germline-derived CDR1 and CDR2 are LNHDA and SQIVND (reference sequence). Deletions cut 6 bases from V and 5 bases from J, with 13 bases between. The CDR3 has 13 residues. The CDR3 coding sequence is TGTGCCAGTAGCCAAACAGGGAGCGAGACCCAGTACTTC. Amino acid sequence: CASSQTGSETQYF.

This clonotype has just a few counts. The chain carries TRBV4-2 and TRBJ2-7; the match to TRBD1 covers 10 bases. Trimming at V came to 3 bases and at J to 1 base, leaving 6 bases not matched to a gene. The CDR3 spans 16 residues. CDR1 is LGHNA, CDR2 YNFKEQ, per germline. The CDR3 here is CASSHSGQGNSYEQYF. The CDR3 DNA reads TGTGCCAGCAGCCACTCGGGACAGGGGAATTCCTACGAGCAGTACTTC.

The chain uses TRBV5-1 and TRBJ2-3; the D gene is possibly TRBD2 (6 bases). The CDR3 covers 15 residues. V gave up 4 bases and J gave up 1 base, with 13 bases separating them. CDR1 is SGHRS, CDR2 YFSETQ, per germline. CDR3 region: CASSPLADRTDTQYF. The CDR3 DNA follows: TGCGCCAGCAGCCCCTTAGCGGACCGCACAGATACGCAGTATTTT. The whole variable domain, filled in from reference TRBV5-1 and TRBJ2-3, reads KAGVTQTPRYLIKTRGQQVTLSCSPISGHRSVSWYQQTPGQGLQFLFEYFSETQRNKGNFPGRFSGRQFSNSRSEMNVSTLELGDSALYLCASSPLADRTDTQYFGPGTRLTVL.

There are a few counts of this clonotype. The J gene is TRBJ2-5, the V gene TRBV20-1, with 12 bases fitting TRBD2. Germline V lookup: CDR1 DFQATT, CDR2 SNEGSKA (reference sequence). Germline trimming cut 2 bases from V and 5 bases from J; bases unmatched to any gene: 3. CDR3 length: 14 residues. The CDR3 reads CSARPTSGGETQYF. DNA for the CDR3: TGCAGTGCTAGACCCACTAGCGGGGGGGAGACCCAGTACTTC.

J is TRBJ1-5 and V is TRBV18; TRBD1 matches at 8 bases. Losses at the gene ends were 6 bases for V and 6 bases for J; bases not matched to a gene: 10. The CDR3 runs to 15 residues. Germline CDR1 and CDR2: KGHSH and LQKENI. The DNA of the CDR3 is TGTGCCAGCTCCCAAAGGACAGGGAGGGGTCAGCCCCAGCATTTT. Its translation: CASSQRTGRGQPQHF.

In its sample, this clonotype was seen many times. The rearrangement joins TRBV5-1 to TRBJ2-2, with 9 bases lining up with TRBD2. Germline CDR1 and CDR2: SGHRS and YFSETQ. The CDR3 is made up of 15 amino acids. Germline trimming cut 0 bases from V and 4 bases from J; bases unmatched to any gene: 1. CDR3 coding DNA: TGCGCCAGCAGCTTGGTTAGCGGGGGCACCGGGGAGCTGTTTTTT. Amino acid sequence: CASSLVSGGTGELFF.

The sample holds a few counts of this clonotype. This rearrangement joins TRBV21-1 to TRBJ1-1. TRBV21-1 is classified as a pseudogene. There are 16 residues in the CDR3. The CDR3 reads CASRERRQGTIPEAFF. In DNA, the CDR3 is TGTGCCAGCAGGGAAAGGCGGCAGGGAACTATCCCTGAAGCTTTCTTT.

The table lists this clonotype with a few counts. V usage is TRBV7-2 and J usage is TRBJ1-2; 11 bases line up with TRBD1. Germline assignment: CDR1 SGHTA and CDR2 FQGNSA. With V trimmed by 5 bases and J by 4 bases, 6 bases remained unmatched. The CDR3 sequence is 15 residues long. The CDR3 loop is CASSPRTGGTYGYTF. CDR3 bases: TGTGCCAGCAGCCCCCGGACAGGGGGCACCTATGGCTACACCTTC.

Concerning this clonotype itself: It may be a read error: a sequence one base away is much more abundant. The chain employs TRBV10-3 and TRBJ2-7, with 7 nucleotides matching TRBD2. V dropped 8 bases and J dropped 0; count of bases not matched to a gene: 10. CDR1 ENHRY and CDR2 SYGVKD come from the germline V gene. This CDR3 has 15 amino acids. The CDR3 region has the DNA TGTGCCATCGGGGATAGCGGGTACGGCTCCTACGAGCAGTACTTC. It is translated as CAIGDSGYGSYEQYF.

This clonotype was recorded a few times. J is TRBJ1-1 and V is TRBV20-1; D unclear. The germline V gene encodes CDR1 DFQATT and CDR2 SNEGSKA (reference sequence). The CDR3 is 14 residues long. Between the trimmed V and J ends, which lost 1 base and 2 bases, there was a span of 11 bases. DNA of the CDR3: TGCAGTGCTAGAGTCCCCGACAAAAACACTGAAGCTTTCTTT. Encoded protein: CSARVPDKNTEAFF.

This clonotype was recorded a few times. The chain joins TRBV29-1 to TRBJ2-7; tentatively, D is TRBD2 (5 bases). CDR3 length: 14 residues. V was shortened by 6 bases and J by 3 bases, with 18 bases between the two germline ends. CDR1 is SQVTM, CDR2 ANQGSEA, per germline. The CDR3 spells CSVREIGLGYEQYF. DNA for the CDR3: TGCAGCGTCCGAGAGATAGGACTTGGCTACGAGCAGTACTTC.

The sample holds a few counts of this clonotype. The chain uses TRBV3-1 and TRBJ1-3; 8 bases fit TRBD1. Unmatched junction bases numbered 8, after V lost 4 bases and J lost 0 bases. The CDR3 has 17 residues. Germline CDR1 LGHDT, CDR2 YNNKEL (reference sequence). This chain's CDR3 is CASSPVDRGFSGNTIYF. Here the CDR3 DNA reads TGTGCCAGCAGCCCAGTCGACAGGGGTTTCTCTGGAAACACCATATATTTT.